The 21 T cell receptor beta chains given below trace back to one sample, sequenced in a study of blood T cells in healthy people across ages. The second PCR ran roughly 6 to 11 cycles with a sample-barcoded 5' primer and J-beta primers. TCRdb analysed the 5' RACE reads with MiXCR anew, one entry per CDR3 protein. The sample lists 500,000 to 700,000 distinct CDR3 sequences, less than 35% occurring once. Sample: blood. The receptors here all came from a woman over 75 in good health.

This clonotype has only a few counts. A much more abundant neighbour one base away suggests this may be a read error. The genes are TRBV20-1 and TRBJ2-1, with D perhaps TRBD2 (6 bases). The J call is in doubt because the DNA end fits TRBJ2-7 better. This CDR3 region has 15 residues. Germline values: CDR1 DFQATT, CDR2 SNEGSKA (reference sequence). The CDR3 protein is CSARPRDGAYNEQYF. DNA for the CDR3: TGCAGTGCAAGACCGCGGGACGGAGCCTACAATGAGCAGTACTTC.

The rearrangement joins TRBV20-1 to TRBJ2-1; TRBD2 matches 12 bases. This CDR3 spans 20 amino acids. The V gene's germline CDR1 is DFQATT and CDR2 SNEGSKA (reference sequence). Trimming took 2 bases from V and 7 from J; bases not matched to a gene: 21. The CDR3 sequence: CSARKNYGTSGLGPTNEQFF. CDR3 DNA sequence: TGCAGTGCTAGAAAAAACTACGGGACTAGCGGGTTGGGCCCCACTAATGAGCAGTTCTTC.

As to this clonotype: A much larger clone sits a single nucleotide away, making a read error possible. The genes are TRBV15 and TRBJ2-5, with D uncertain. Germline-derived CDR1 and CDR2 are LNHNV and YYDKDF (reference sequence). The CDR3 is made up of 12 amino acids. Trimming took 1 base from V and 13 from J, leaving 13 bases between them. The CDR3 region is CATSRGTPERYF. The CDR3 DNA sequence: TGTGCCACCAGCAGAGGGACCCCTGAGCGGTACTTC.

This clonotype was observed a few times. V usage is TRBV15 and J usage is TRBJ1-4; no clear D. In germline, CDR1 is LNHNV, CDR2 YYDKDF (reference sequence). Trimming took 2 bases from V and 5 from J, leaving 15 bases between them. The CDR3 length is 16 residues. In DNA, the CDR3 is TGTGCCACCAGCAGAAGCCGGACGGAGAGAAATGAAAAACTGTTTTTT. Its translation is CATSRSRTERNEKLFF.

Many counts were recorded for this clonotype. This rearrangement joins TRBV6-5 to TRBJ2-7; 8 bases are shared with TRBD2. The length of the CDR3 is 15 residues. Germline loops: CDR1 MNHEY, CDR2 SVGAGI. The trim removed 4 bases at V and 0 bases at J, leaving 5 bases unmatched. CDR3 amino acids: CASSSREGLSYEQYF. CDR3 nucleotides: TGTGCCAGCAGTTCCCGGGAGGGACTCTCCTACGAGCAGTACTTC.

The sample holds many counts of this clonotype. The chain recombines TRBV30 with TRBJ1-2; TRBD1 might be the D (5 bases). Germline CDR1 reads GTSNPN; CDR2 reads SVGIG (reference sequence). The CDR3 covers 12 residues. Trimming shortened V by 7 bases and J by 9 bases, and 18 bases separated the two germline ends. CDR3 in amino acids: CALGGGAISYTF. Written as DNA, the CDR3 is TGTGCCTTGGGTGGGGGAGCCATCAGCTACACCTTC.

The rearrangement links TRBV7-8 to TRBJ2-7, with D hard to call. V gave up 1 base and J gave up 1 base, with 8 bases separating them. The CDR3 loop spans 14 amino acids. The germline V gene has CDR1 SGHVS and CDR2 FQNEAQ. The CDR3 protein is CASSLEASSYEQYF. CDR3 in DNA: TGTGCCAGCAGCTTAGAGGCCAGTTCCTACGAGCAGTACTTC.

As concerns this clonotype: The CDR3 ends on some other residue instead of the conserved phenylalanine or tryptophan, so this is likely a read error. The chain has TRBV5-1 and TRBJ2-1; TRBD1 matches at 8 bases. In germline, CDR1 is SGHRS, CDR2 YFSETQ. The CDR3 contains 14 residues. As DNA, the CDR3 is TGCGCCAGCGGCTTGGACAGGGCGAACAATGAGCAGTTCGTC. Translation: CASGLDRANNEQFV.

This clonotype has more than one count but fewer than ten. The chain is built from TRBV7-8 and TRBJ1-2; a weak D match, TRBD1 (6 bases). The ends were cut back, 5 bases at V and 8 bases at J, with 21 bases in the middle. Per germline, CDR1 SGHVS and CDR2 FQNEAQ. CDR3 length: 15 residues. The CDR3: CASSPRQLGAWGYTF. CDR3 nucleotides: TGTGCCAGCAGCCCGCGGCAGTTGGGGGCGTGGGGCTACACCTTC.

This clonotype was found many times. This chain joins TRBV7-8 and TRBJ1-2; no clear D gene. The CDR3 spans 15 residues. The germline CDR1 and CDR2 sequences are SGHVS and FQNEAQ. Trimming took 7 bases from V and 1 from J, leaving 16 bases between them. The CDR3 sequence: CASTLTTNFNYGYTF. The CDR3 nucleotides read TGTGCCAGCACCCTGACAACTAATTTTAACTATGGCTACACCTTC.

This clonotype has just a few counts. The chain carries TRBV21-1 and TRBJ1-6; whether TRBD1, the table's D call, matches the DNA was not checked. TRBV21-1 is a pseudogene. The CDR3 extends over 14 amino acids. CDR3 loop: CANHWDRYNSPLHF. DNA for the CDR3: TGTGCCAACCATTGGGACCGATATAATTCACCCCTCCACTTT.

The chain employs TRBV5-1 and TRBJ2-7; D possibly corresponds to TRBD1 (5 bases). With 0 bases removed from V and 6 bases from J, the gap between germline ends came to 13 bases. There are 14 residues in the CDR3. CDR1 is SGHRS and CDR2 is YFSETQ in the germline V gene. CDR3 in amino acids: CASSLEQAKGEQYF. The CDR3 DNA reads TGCGCCAGCAGCTTGGAACAGGCCAAGGGCGAGCAGTACTTC.

This clonotype occurred a few times. As DNA, the CDR3 is TGTGCCAGCAGTTTAAAACAGTCGAGTTCACCCCTCCACTTT. As protein: CASSLKQSSSPLHF. The chain is built from TRBV12-3 or TRBV12-4 and TRBJ1-6, with D unclear. This CDR3 contains 14 residues. The V end was cut by 2 bases, the J end by 9 bases, with 11 bases between.

This clonotype appeared many times. This chain connects TRBV5-8 to TRBJ2-1; D gene uncertain. This CDR3 is 19 amino acids long. CDR1 is SGHTS and CDR2 is YDEGEE in the germline V gene. V was shortened by 4 bases and J by 0 bases, with 23 bases between the two germline ends. Here the CDR3 DNA reads TGTGCCAGCAGCCCCTTTCAGACAAATCTAATCAGCTCCTACAATGAGCAGTTCTTC. Translation gives CASSPFQTNLISSYNEQFF.

This sequence joins TRBV20-1 and TRBJ2-1; D tentatively fits TRBD1 or TRBD2 (5 bases each). This CDR3 spans 15 amino acids. From germline, CDR1 is DFQATT and CDR2 SNEGSKA (reference sequence). V was clipped by 1 base and J by 6 bases, with 16 bases between them. This CDR3 is CSARGSGDGTNEQFF. The CDR3 region has the DNA TGCAGTGCTAGAGGAAGTGGGGACGGCACCAATGAGCAGTTCTTC.

This clonotype was counted a few times. The genes are TRBV6-6 and TRBJ1-5, with TRBD1 as a possible D gene (6 bases). V shed 4 bases and J shed 7 bases, with 14 bases lying between them. CDR1 is MNHNY, CDR2 SVGAGI, per germline (reference sequence). The CDR3 loop spans 14 amino acids. The CDR3 is CASSSGQRGQPQHF. In DNA, the CDR3 is TGTGCCAGCAGTTCAGGACAGAGGGGGCAGCCCCAGCATTTT.

This sequence joins TRBV20-1 and TRBJ2-4; D gene ambiguous. CDR3 length equals 14 residues. Germline-derived CDR1 and CDR2 are DFQATT and SNEGSKA (reference sequence). V was cut by 3 bases and J by 0 bases, with 9 bases left in between. The CDR3 loop is CSARQELAKNIQYF. The CDR3 nucleotides read TGCAGTGCTAGGCAGGAACTAGCCAAAAACATTCAGTACTTC.

This clonotype was counted at least ten times. The chain carries TRBV20-1 and TRBJ2-1, with no clear D. Trimming cost V 5 bases and J 8 bases, with 10 bases left between them. Per the germline V gene, CDR1 is DFQATT and CDR2 is SNEGSKA (reference sequence). The CDR3 consists of 11 residues. As DNA, the CDR3 is TGCAGTGCTCTCTTGAAAGATGAGCAGTTCTTC. Translation gives CSALLKDEQFF.

This clonotype was seen only a few times. The chain has TRBV6-2 or TRBV6-3 and TRBJ1-1; 7 bases match TRBD1. Unmatched junction bases numbered 6, after V lost 4 bases and J lost 7 bases. This CDR3 spans 13 amino acids. Germline V gene data show CDR1 as MNHEY and CDR2 as SVGEGT. CDR3 region: CASSFQDRFEAFF. Here the CDR3 DNA reads TGTGCCAGCAGTTTTCAGGACAGGTTTGAAGCTTTCTTT.

Of note for this clonotype: A read error may be the cause here, since a much bigger clone is one base away. V gene TRBV29-1 combines with J gene TRBJ1-2, with 8 bases fitting TRBD1. This CDR3 is built from 14 residues. The germline V gene has CDR1 SQVTM and CDR2 ANQGSEA. The ends lost 5 bases at V and 4 bases at J; junction bases unmatched: 9. DNA of the CDR3: TGCAGCGTTAAAACGGACAGGGAATGCTATGGCTACACCTTC. This encodes CSVKTDRECYGYTF.

A few counts support this clonotype. J is TRBJ2-3 and V is TRBV18; 8 positions match TRBD2. The V segment lost 5 bases and the J segment 7 bases; nucleotides outside the gene matches: 11. CDR3 size: 15 residues. Germline loops: CDR1 KGHSH, CDR2 LQKENI. In DNA, the CDR3 is TGTGCCAGCTCAGCGGACCTACGGGGGGGTAATACGCAGTATTTT. The encoded protein is CASSADLRGGNTQYF.